Sequencing of this T cell receptor beta chain was carried out in a study of response to subunit inactivated influenza vaccine. Study-level points and caveats: The authors suggested that every seasonal influenza vaccination recruits few new T cells.

TCRdb re-analysed the RT-PCR reads in MiXCR, keeping a single row per CDR3 protein. This sample has about half a million distinct CDR3 sequences, with approximately 11% found just once. In germline, CDR1 is MGHRA, CDR2 YSYEKL. There are 12 residues in the CDR3. V lost 3 bases and J 6 bases, leaving 7 bases between the germline ends. This clonotype was observed a handful of times. The antigen is unknown. Material: PBMCs from blood, obtained 40 to 50 days after vaccination. V is TRBV4-1 and J is TRBJ2-3, with D maybe TRBD2 (5 bases). This TCR was recovered from a man aged 50 or older who received an inactivated influenza vaccine. This CDR3 reads CASSHIADTQYF. CDR3 sequence (DNA): TGCGCCAGCAGCCATATAGCGGATACGCAGTATTTT.